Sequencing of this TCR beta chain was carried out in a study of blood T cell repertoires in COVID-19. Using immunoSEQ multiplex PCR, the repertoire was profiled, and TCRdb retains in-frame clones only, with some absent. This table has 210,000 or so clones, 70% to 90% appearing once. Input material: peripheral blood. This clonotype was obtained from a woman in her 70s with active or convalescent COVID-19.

The CDR3 protein is CASSPRELVIETQYF. The DNA for the CDR3 is TGTGCCAGCAGCCCGCGGGAGTTGGTAATAGAGACCCAGTACTTC. J is TRBJ2-5 and V is TRBV7-9; 7 bases align to TRBD2. Per the germline V gene, CDR1 is SEHNR and CDR2 is FQNEAQ (reference sequence). The CDR3 length is 15 residues. J was trimmed by 4 bases and V by 5 bases; bases with no gene match: 10.